This T cell receptor (beta chain) was obtained from a study of low-dose radiotherapy and immunotherapy resistance in tumors. At the level of the study: Cohort 1 was given 0.5 Gy fractions every 2 weeks, 6.5 Gy in total. Patients' oral aspirin dose was 300 mg daily across four cycles from cycle 1 day 1.

Time point meaning: before trial treatment. It was nivolumab, ipilimumab, aspirin, low-dose cyclophosphamide and low-dose radiotherapy that donors received. With TRAV- and TRBV-specific primers, first-strand cDNA was made, covering the alpha and beta chains. Amplification, which lasted roughly 20 PCR cycles, used a constant-region primer and V-primer adapter to amplify TCRs. MiXCR, run by TCRdb on the reads, gives a single entry per CDR3 protein. Among tens of thousands of distinct CDR3 sequences, around 30% were seen once, and the ten largest hold over 8.5%. In this sample, this clonotype turned up many times. The J segment lost 7 bases and the V segment lost 6 bases, leaving 3 bases of the junction unmatched. Per germline, CDR1 WSHSY and CDR2 SAAADI. The length of the CDR3 is 12 residues.

V usage is TRBV10-2 and J usage is TRBJ1-2, with 9 bases fitting TRBD1. The sequencing here drew on PBMCs, taken before treatment. The clonotype was recovered from a female donor with ovarian cancer. CDR3 sequence reads: CASSRDRVGYTF. CDR3 coding DNA: TGCGCCAGCAGCCGGGACAGGGTTGGCTACACCTTC.